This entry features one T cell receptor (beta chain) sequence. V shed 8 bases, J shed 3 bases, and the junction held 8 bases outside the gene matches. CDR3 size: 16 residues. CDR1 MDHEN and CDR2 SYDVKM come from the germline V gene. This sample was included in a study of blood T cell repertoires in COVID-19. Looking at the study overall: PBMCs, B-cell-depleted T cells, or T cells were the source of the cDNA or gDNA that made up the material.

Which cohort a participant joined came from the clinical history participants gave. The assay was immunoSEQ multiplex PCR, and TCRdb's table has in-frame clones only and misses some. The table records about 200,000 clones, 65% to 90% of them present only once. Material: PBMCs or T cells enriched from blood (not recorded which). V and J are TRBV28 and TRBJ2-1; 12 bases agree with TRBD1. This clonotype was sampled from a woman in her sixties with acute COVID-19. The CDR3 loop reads CASPSGTGGLYNEQFF. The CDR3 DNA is TGTGCCAGCCCCTCAGGGACAGGGGGCCTCTACAATGAGCAGTTCTTC.